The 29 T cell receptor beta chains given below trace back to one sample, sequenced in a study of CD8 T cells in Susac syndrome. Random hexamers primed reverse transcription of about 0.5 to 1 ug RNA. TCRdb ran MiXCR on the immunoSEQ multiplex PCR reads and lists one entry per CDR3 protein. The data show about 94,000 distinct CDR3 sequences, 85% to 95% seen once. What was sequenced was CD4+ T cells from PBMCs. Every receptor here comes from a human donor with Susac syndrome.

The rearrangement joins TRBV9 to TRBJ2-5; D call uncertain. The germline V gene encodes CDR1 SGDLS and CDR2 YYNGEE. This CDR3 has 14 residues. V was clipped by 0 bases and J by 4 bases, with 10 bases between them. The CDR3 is CASSVDEGRETQYF. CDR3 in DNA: TGTGCCAGCAGCGTAGATGAAGGCAGAGAGACCCAGTACTTC. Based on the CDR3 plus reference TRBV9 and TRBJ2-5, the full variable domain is DSGVTQTPKHLITATGQRVTLRCSPRSGDLSVYWYQQSLDQGLQFLIQYYNGEERAKGNILERFSAQQFPDLHSELNLSSLELGDSALYFCASSVDEGRETQYFGPGTRLLVL.

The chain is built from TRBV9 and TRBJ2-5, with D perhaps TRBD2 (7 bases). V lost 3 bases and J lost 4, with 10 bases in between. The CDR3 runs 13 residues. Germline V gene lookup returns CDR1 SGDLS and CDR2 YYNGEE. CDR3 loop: CASSGGGGETQYF. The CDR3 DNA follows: TGTGCCAGCAGCGGGGGGGGCGGAGAGACCCAGTACTTC.

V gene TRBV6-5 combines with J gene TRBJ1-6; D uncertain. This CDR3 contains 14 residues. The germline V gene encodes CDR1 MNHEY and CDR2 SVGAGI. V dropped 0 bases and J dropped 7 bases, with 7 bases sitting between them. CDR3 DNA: TGTGCCAGCAGTTACTCGAGCAGGAATTCACCCCTCCACTTT. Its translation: CASSYSSRNSPLHF.

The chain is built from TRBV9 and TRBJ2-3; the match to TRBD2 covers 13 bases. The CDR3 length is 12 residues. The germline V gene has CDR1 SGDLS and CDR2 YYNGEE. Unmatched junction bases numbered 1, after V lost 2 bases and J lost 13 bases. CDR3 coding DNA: TGTGCCAGCAGCGTCGGGACTAGCGGGAAGTATTTT. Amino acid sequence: CASSVGTSGKYF.

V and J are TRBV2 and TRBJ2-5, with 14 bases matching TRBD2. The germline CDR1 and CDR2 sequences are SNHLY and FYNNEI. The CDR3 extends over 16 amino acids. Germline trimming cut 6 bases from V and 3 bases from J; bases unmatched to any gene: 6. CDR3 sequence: CASRSTSGGVKETQYF. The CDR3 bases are TGTGCCAGCAGATCGACTAGCGGGGGGGTTAAAGAGACCCAGTACTTC.

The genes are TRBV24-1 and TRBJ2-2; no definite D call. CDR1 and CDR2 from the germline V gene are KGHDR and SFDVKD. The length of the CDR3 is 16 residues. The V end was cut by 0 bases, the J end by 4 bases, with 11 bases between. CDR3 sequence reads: CATSDLDGRVTGELFF. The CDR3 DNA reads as TGTGCCACCAGTGATTTGGATGGCAGAGTCACCGGGGAGCTGTTTTTT.

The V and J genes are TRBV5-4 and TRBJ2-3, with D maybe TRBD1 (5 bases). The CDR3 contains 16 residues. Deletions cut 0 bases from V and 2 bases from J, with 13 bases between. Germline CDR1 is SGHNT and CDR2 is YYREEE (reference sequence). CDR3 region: CASSLGLRQLTDTQYF. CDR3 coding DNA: TGTGCCAGCAGCTTGGGGTTGCGACAGCTCACAGATACGCAGTATTTT.

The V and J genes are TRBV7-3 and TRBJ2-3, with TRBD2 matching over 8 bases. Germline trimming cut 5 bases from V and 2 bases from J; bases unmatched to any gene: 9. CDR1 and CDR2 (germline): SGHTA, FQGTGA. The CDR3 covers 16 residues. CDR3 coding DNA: TGTGCCAGCAGCGATACGGGGGGGGCGGACACAGATACGCAGTATTTT. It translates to CASSDTGGADTDTQYF.

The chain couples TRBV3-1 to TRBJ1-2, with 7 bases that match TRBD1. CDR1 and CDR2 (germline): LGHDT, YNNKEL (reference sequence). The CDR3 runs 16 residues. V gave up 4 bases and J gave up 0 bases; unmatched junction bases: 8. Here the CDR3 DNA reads TGTGCCAGCAGCCGACCGGGACAGAAAGCTAACTATGGCTACACCTTC. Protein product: CASSRPGQKANYGYTF.

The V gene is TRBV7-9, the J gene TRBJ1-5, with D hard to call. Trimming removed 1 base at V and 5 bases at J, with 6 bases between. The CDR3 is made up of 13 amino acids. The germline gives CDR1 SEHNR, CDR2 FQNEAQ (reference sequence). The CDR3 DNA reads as TGTGCCAGCAGCTTAGATATCGATCAGCCCCAGCATTTT. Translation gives CASSLDIDQPQHF.

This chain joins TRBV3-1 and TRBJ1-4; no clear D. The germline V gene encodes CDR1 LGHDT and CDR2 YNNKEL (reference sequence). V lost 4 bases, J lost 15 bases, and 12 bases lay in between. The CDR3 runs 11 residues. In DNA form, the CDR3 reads TGTGCCAGCAGCCGAGGACGGTCTGTGTTTTTT. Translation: CASSRGRSVFF.

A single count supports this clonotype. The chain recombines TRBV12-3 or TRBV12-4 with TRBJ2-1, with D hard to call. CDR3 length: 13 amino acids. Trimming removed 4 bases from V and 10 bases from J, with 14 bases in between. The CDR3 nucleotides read TGTGCCAGCAGTTCGGGCCGTGCGTACGAGCAGTTCTTC. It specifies CASSSGRAYEQFF.

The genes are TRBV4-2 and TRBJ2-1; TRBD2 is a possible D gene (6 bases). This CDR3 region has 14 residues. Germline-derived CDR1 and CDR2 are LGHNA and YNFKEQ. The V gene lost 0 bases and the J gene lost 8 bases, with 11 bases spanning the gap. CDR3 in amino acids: CASSQDRKRDEQFF. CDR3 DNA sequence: TGTGCCAGCAGCCAAGATAGGAAGCGGGATGAGCAGTTCTTC.

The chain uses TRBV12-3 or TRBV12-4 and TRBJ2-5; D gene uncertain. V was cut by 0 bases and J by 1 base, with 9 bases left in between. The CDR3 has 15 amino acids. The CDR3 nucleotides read TGTGCCAGCAGTTTAGCGCTTCGGGTCCAAGAGACCCAGTACTTC. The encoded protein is CASSLALRVQETQYF.

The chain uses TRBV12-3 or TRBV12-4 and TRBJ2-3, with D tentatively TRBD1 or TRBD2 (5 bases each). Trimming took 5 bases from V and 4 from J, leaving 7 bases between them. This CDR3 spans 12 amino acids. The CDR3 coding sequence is TGTGCCAGCAGTCAGGGAGCAGATACGCAGTATTTT. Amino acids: CASSQGADTQYF.

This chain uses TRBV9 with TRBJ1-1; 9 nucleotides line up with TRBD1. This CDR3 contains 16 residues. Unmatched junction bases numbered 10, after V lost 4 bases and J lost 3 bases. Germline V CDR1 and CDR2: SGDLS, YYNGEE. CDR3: CASSPNSGTGYTEAFF. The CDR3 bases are TGTGCCAGCAGCCCCAACTCCGGGACAGGGTACACTGAAGCTTTCTTT.

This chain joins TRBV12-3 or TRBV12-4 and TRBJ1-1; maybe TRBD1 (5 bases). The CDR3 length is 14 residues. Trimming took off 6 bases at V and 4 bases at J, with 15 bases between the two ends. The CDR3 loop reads CASSHQGRGTEAFF. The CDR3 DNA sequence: TGTGCCAGCAGCCATCAAGGGAGGGGCACTGAAGCTTTCTTT.

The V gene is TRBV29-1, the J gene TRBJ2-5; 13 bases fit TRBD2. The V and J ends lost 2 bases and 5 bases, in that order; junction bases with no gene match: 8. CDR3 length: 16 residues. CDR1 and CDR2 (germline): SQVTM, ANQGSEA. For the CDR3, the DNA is TGCAGCGTTGAAAAACTAGCGGGGGGGCCAGATGAGACCCAGTACTTC. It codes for CSVEKLAGGPDETQYF.

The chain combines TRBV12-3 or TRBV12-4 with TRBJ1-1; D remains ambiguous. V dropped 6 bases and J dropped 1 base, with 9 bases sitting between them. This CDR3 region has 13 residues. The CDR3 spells CASSPFRNTEAFF. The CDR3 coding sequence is TGTGCCAGCAGCCCCTTCCGGAACACTGAAGCTTTCTTT.

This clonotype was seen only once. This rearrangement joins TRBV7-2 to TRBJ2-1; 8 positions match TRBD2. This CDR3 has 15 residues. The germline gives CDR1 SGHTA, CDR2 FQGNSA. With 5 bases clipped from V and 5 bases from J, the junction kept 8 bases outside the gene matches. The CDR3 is CASSTQRGSNNEQFF. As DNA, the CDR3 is TGTGCCAGCAGCACCCAGCGGGGGTCCAACAATGAGCAGTTCTTC. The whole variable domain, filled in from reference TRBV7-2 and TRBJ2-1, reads GAGVSQSPSNKVTEKGKDVELRCDPISGHTALYWYRQSLGQGLEFLIYFQGNSAPDKSGLPSDRFSAERTGGSVSTLTIQRTQQEDSAVYLCASSTQRGSNNEQFFGPGTRLTVL.

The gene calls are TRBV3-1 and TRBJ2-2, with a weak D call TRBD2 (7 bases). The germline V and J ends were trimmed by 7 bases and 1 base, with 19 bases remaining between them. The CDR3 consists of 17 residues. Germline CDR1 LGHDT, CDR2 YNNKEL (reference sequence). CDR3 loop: CASTVGGGRLNTGELFF. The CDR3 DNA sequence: TGTGCCAGCACCGTGGGGGGGGGCAGGTTGAACACCGGGGAGCTGTTTTTT. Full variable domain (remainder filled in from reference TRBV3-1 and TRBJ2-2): DTAVSQTPKYLVTQMGNDKSIKCEQNLGHDTMYWYKQDSKKFLKIMFSYNNKELIINETVPNRFSPKSPDKAHLNLHINSLELGDSAVYFCASTVGGGRLNTGELFFGEGSRLTVL.

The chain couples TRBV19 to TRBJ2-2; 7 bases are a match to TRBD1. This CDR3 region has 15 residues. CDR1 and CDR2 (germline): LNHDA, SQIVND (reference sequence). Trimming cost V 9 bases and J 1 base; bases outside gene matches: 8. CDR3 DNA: TGTGCCAGCCTCCGGACAGGACGGAACACCGGGGAGCTGTTTTTT. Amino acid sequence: CASLRTGRNTGELFF.

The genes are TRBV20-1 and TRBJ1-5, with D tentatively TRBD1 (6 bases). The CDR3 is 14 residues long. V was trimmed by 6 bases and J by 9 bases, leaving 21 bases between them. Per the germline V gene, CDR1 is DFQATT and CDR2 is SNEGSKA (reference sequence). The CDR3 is CSAGKTGQGLPQHF. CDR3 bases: TGCAGTGCGGGGAAGACAGGCCAAGGACTGCCCCAGCATTTT.

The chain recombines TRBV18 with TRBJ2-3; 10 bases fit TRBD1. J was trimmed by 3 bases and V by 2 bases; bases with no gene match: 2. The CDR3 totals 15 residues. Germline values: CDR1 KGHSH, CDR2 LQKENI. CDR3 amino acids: CASSPGTGVTDTQYF. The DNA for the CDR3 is TGTGCCAGCTCACCAGGGACAGGGGTAACAGATACGCAGTATTTT. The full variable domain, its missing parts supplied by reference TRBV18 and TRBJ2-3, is NAGVMQNPRHLVRRRGQEARLRCSPMKGHSHVYWYRQLPEEGLKFMVYLQKENIIDESGMPKERFSAEFPKEGPSILRIQQVVRGDSAAYFCASSPGTGVTDTQYFGPGTRLTVL.

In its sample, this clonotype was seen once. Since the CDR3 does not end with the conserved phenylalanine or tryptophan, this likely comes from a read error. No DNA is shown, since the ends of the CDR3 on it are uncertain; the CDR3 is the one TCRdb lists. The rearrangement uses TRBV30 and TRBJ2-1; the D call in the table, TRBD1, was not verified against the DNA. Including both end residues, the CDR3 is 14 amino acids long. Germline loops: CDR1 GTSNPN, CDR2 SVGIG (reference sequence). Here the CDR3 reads CAWDSLTRAGATYL.

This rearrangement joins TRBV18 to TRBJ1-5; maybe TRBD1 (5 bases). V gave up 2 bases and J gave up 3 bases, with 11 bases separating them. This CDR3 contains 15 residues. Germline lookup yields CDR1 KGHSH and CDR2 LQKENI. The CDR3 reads CASSPGTDLNQPQHF. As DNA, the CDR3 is TGTGCCAGCTCACCAGGGACGGACCTCAATCAGCCCCAGCATTTT. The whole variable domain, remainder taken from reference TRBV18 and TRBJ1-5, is NAGVMQNPRHLVRRRGQEARLRCSPMKGHSHVYWYRQLPEEGLKFMVYLQKENIIDESGMPKERFSAEFPKEGPSILRIQQVVRGDSAAYFCASSPGTDLNQPQHFGDGTRLSIL.

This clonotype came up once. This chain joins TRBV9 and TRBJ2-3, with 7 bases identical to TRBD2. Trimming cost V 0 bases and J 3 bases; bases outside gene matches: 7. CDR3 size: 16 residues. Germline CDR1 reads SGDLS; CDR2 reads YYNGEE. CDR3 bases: TGTGCCAGCAGCGTAGACAGCGGGGTGTCAACAGATACGCAGTATTTT. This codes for CASSVDSGVSTDTQYF.

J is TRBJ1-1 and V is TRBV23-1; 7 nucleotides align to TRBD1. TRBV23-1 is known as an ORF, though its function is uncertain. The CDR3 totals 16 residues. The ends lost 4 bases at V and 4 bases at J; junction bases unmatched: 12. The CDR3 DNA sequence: TGCGCCAGCAGTCCCACCCACAGGGGCAAGGGCACTGAAGCTTTCTTT. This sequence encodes CASSPTHRGKGTEAFF.

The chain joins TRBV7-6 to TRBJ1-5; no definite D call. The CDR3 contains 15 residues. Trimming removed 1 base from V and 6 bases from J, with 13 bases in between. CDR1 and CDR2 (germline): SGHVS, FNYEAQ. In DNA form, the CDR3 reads TGTGCCAGCAGCTTAGTAATCGACCAGAGTCAGCCCCAGCATTTT. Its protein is CASSLVIDQSQPQHF.